Below, one T cell receptor (beta chain) is given with its context. Its antigen remains undetermined. Base qualities are not at hand, and no much larger clone is one base apart. The sample originates from a study of Tregs in tolerant kidney transplant recipients (dated by TCRdb to between 2018 and 2021). Broadly, across the study: Before combined kidney and bone marrow transplantation, this study identified donor-specific regulatory T cells using TCRbeta sequencing and then followed those same cells after transplant. In a few healthy controls, several methods of expanding Tregs specific for an allogeneic donor were compared by TCRbeta repertoire sequencing. The full study reports these points: Expanding Tregs with activated donor B cells appeared to identify the most biologically relevant and donor-specific TCRbeta repertoire. Although technical replication error seemed to be minimal, the question of biological reproducibility was not addressed directly. The study was limited by small patient numbers, and the findings need validation in larger populations and under other immunosuppression protocols.

Thawed PBMCs were FACS-sorted into unstimulated Tregs (CD4+CD25+CD127-), CD4+ non-Tregs (CD4+CD25-), CD4 cells and CD8 cells. Blood from healthy controls was obtained either from healthy volunteers or as purchased buffy coats. Healthy control blood was processed to PBMCs with a Ficoll density gradient and then cryopreserved, whereas patient PBMCs were collected both before and after transplant. Including the terminal cysteine and phenylalanine, the CDR3 comprises 13 residues. Here the CDR3 DNA is all that survives: 39 bases in frame from base 1. The germline V gene (reference sequence) gives CDR1 as SGHKS and CDR2 as YYEKEE. V drops 0 bases and J drops 4 bases, leaving 5 bases in between. For TCRbeta CDR3 sequencing, genomic DNA from the sorted cells was extracted using the QIAGEN DNeasy Blood and Tissue Kit. Through immunoSEQ, high-throughput TCRbeta CDR3 sequencing was done commercially, including PCR amplification with internal controls and bias correction. Processing in the source paper ran as follows. Unique productive TCRbeta sequences were defined by CDR3 nucleotide sequence when primers matched and otherwise by CDR3 amino acid sequence together with Vbeta and Jbeta genes. To correct for sorting error, sequences found in more than one sorted population at a frequency ratio of 2:1 or less were discarded, and the remaining shared sequences were assigned to the population with the higher frequency. A sequence was defined as donor-reactive if the sequence was expanded at least 5-fold in CFSE-low cells compared with unstimulated cells and had a frequency of at least 0.01% in CFSE-low cells. Repertoire divergence was quantified by Jensen-Shannon divergence using the top 100 TCRbeta sequences ranked by frequency. For any sample with multiple sequencing runs, sorting error was corrected in each run separately before the runs were pooled. TCRdb carries this immuneACCESS record with in-frame sequences only. Its versions omit some clonotypes, under half of them owing to an unresolved V gene in the studies checked, with the rest unexplained. V, J and clone size were drawn from that table, and D and trimming were deduced from the DNA. The sample profile shows some 55,000 clones; 83% of them were found once. The ten biggest clones cover less than 5.5% of the sample.

This TCR was sampled from a human donor in good health. The receptor chain draws on TRBV5-5 and TRBJ1-5, with the D gene not clear enough to name. Sample: CD4+ T cells from blood. The CDR3 region reads CASSLDGNQPQHF. The sequenced DNA is TGTGCCAGCAGCTTGGATGGGAATCAGCCCCAGCATTTT. Beyond the CDR3, the reference TRBV5-5 and TRBJ1-5 genes provide the residues; the full variable domain reads: DAGVTQSPTHLIKTRGQQVTLRCSPISGHKSVSWYQQVLGQGPQFIFQYYEKEERGRGNFPDRFSARQFPNYSSELNVNALLLGDSALYLCASSLDGNQPQHFGDGTRLSIL.